The 32 T cell receptor beta chains below were found in one sample sequenced in a study of regulatory T cells in long-lasting Graves disease. Time point indicated: newly diagnosed GD, antithyroid drugs for less than 3 months. After RNA was extracted from PBMCs, the TCR library was made from it. Arm-PCR of CDR3 regions and iRepertoire HTBI primers were the basis on which TCR beta libraries were built. TCRdb re-analysed the multiplex PCR reads in MiXCR, keeping a single row per CDR3 protein. The repertoire holds about 240,000 distinct CDR3 sequences, 20% to 25% seen once, with approximately 15% in the top ten. The sample consisted of peripheral blood mononuclear cells (PBMCs), taken at new diagnosis, from a patient treated with antithyroid drugs. These receptors all come from a female donor with Graves disease.

This clonotype was counted many times. The chain employs TRBV2 and TRBJ1-5; D not certain. Trimming cost V 8 bases and J 7 bases, with 15 bases left between them. The CDR3 is made up of 13 amino acids. The germline V gene encodes CDR1 SNHLY and CDR2 FYNNEI. The CDR3 sequence is CASHQENGQPQHF. The CDR3 DNA follows: TGTGCCAGCCATCAGGAAAATGGGCAGCCCCAGCATTTT. Variable domain in full (rest from reference TRBV2 and TRBJ1-5): EPEVTQTPSHQVTQMGQEVILRCVPISNHLYFYWYRQILGQKVEFLVSFYNNEISEKSEIFDDQFSVERPDGSNFTLKIRSTKLEDSAMYFCASHQENGQPQHFGDGTRLSIL.

This clonotype was detected ten times or more. The rearrangement uses TRBV5-1 and TRBJ2-7; 7 nucleotides line up with TRBD1. The CDR3 runs to 17 residues. V was pared by 0 bases and J by 3 bases, with 12 bases of the junction left unmatched. CDR1 is SGHRS, CDR2 YFSETQ, per germline. The CDR3 nucleotides are TGCGCCAGCAGCTTGGGAAAGGGGCGACAGGGTTACTACGAGCAGTACTTC. Translation gives CASSLGKGRQGYYEQYF. The entire variable domain, with the rest obtained from reference TRBV5-1 and TRBJ2-7, is as follows: KAGVTQTPRYLIKTRGQQVTLSCSPISGHRSVSWYQQTPGQGLQFLFEYFSETQRNKGNFPGRFSGRQFSNSRSEMNVSTLELGDSALYLCASSLGKGRQGYYEQYFGPGTRLTVT.

This clonotype was counted once. This likely reflects a read error, since a far larger clone is one base away. Lacking the conserved final phenylalanine or tryptophan, this CDR3 likely reflects a read error. J is TRBJ1-5 and V is TRBV5-1, with D possibly TRBD1 on 6 matching bases. The CDR3 runs to 15 residues. Per the germline V gene, CDR1 is SGHRS and CDR2 is YFSETQ. CDR3 loop: CASSLAGATSKPQHL. For the CDR3, the DNA is TGTGCCAGCAGCTTGGCAGGGGCAACATCGAAGCCCCAGCATTTG.

This clonotype was counted at least ten times. The rearrangement joins TRBV7-2 to TRBJ1-2; possibly TRBD1 for D (6 bases). This CDR3 comprises 13 residues. The V and J ends lost 3 bases and 6 bases respectively, with 11 bases between them. Looked up from germline, CDR1 is SGHTA and CDR2 is FQGNSA. The CDR3 DNA reads TGTGCCAGCAGCTTGACAGGACGACATGGCTACACCTTC. It is translated as CASSLTGRHGYTF.

This clonotype has at least ten counts. The chain recombines TRBV28 with TRBJ2-1, with D perhaps TRBD1 (6 bases). Trimming left V 6 bases short and J 4 bases short, with 13 bases between. There are 14 residues in the CDR3. The germline V gene has CDR1 MDHEN and CDR2 SYDVKM. CDR3 loop: CASSSLTGYNEQFF. The CDR3 nucleotides are TGTGCCAGCAGCTCTTTAACAGGGTACAATGAGCAGTTCTTC. Based on the CDR3 plus reference TRBV28 and TRBJ2-1, the full variable domain is DVKVTQSSRYLVKRTGEKVFLECVQDMDHENMFWYRQDPGLGLRLIYFSYDVKMKEKGDIPEGYSVSREKKERFSLILESASTNQTSMYLCASSSLTGYNEQFFGPGTRLTVL.

This clonotype was detected many times. This chain links TRBV5-1 with TRBJ2-3, with 9 bases matching TRBD2. CDR3 size: 15 residues. The V gene end was trimmed by 4 bases and the J gene end by 1 base; junction bases not matched to a gene: 4. Germline lookup yields CDR1 SGHRS and CDR2 YFSETQ. This chain's CDR3 is CASSIQRGGTDTQYF. CDR3 coding DNA: TGCGCCAGCAGCATTCAGCGGGGGGGCACAGATACGCAGTATTTT.

This clonotype has at least ten counts. The chain carries TRBV3-1 and TRBJ1-3; D not certain. From germline, CDR1 is LGHDT and CDR2 YNNKEL (reference sequence). The CDR3 spans 14 residues. V was clipped by 3 bases and J by 0 bases, with 6 bases between them. CDR3 sequence reads: CASSQTSSGNTIYF. DNA for the CDR3: TGTGCCAGCAGCCAGACAAGCTCTGGAAACACCATATATTTT.

This clonotype was seen many times. The V and J genes are TRBV29-1 and TRBJ2-3, with D uncertain. V was pared by 4 bases and J by 1 base, with 9 bases between. The CDR3 is made up of 13 amino acids. CDR1 and CDR2 from the germline V gene are SQVTM and ANQGSEA. CDR3 in DNA: TGCAGCGTTGGGGGTCAGGGCACAGATACGCAGTATTTT. It codes for CSVGGQGTDTQYF.

This sequence joins TRBV4-3 and TRBJ1-5; D might be TRBD1 (6 bases). V shed 0 bases and J shed 5 bases, with 14 bases lying between them. The CDR3 totals 16 residues. The V gene's germline CDR1 is LGHNA and CDR2 YSLEER. This CDR3 is CASSQDSYGGHQPQHF. CDR3 nucleotides: TGCGCCAGCAGCCAAGATTCTTACGGGGGGCATCAGCCCCAGCATTTT.

This clonotype was seen many times. The chain is built from TRBV28 and TRBJ2-2; D might be TRBD2 (5 bases). The CDR3 has 13 amino acids. Trimming pared 11 bases from V and 0 bases from J, leaving 10 bases between. The germline CDR1 and CDR2 sequences are MDHEN and SYDVKM. The CDR3 sequence is CALAGANTGELFF. In DNA, the CDR3 is TGTGCCCTAGCTGGGGCGAACACCGGGGAGCTGTTTTTT. The full variable domain, with the rest looked up from reference TRBV28 and TRBJ2-2, is DVKVTQSSRYLVKRTGEKVFLECVQDMDHENMFWYRQDPGLGLRLIYFSYDVKMKEKGDIPEGYSVSREKKERFSLILESASTNQTSMYLCALAGANTGELFFGEGSRLTVL.

This clonotype was seen ten or more times. The CDR3 region has the DNA TGTGCCAGCAGCTCAATAGCGGGACATGGGGAGACCCAGTACTTC. This codes for CASSSIAGHGETQYF. This chain joins TRBV13 and TRBJ2-5; 8 positions match TRBD2. The CDR3 has 15 amino acids. V was pared by 4 bases and J by 5 bases, with 9 bases of the junction left unmatched. The germline V gene has CDR1 PRHDT and CDR2 FYEKMQ (reference sequence).

This clonotype showed up many times. This sequence joins TRBV7-2 and TRBJ1-6; TRBD1 agrees at 7 bases. The germline gives CDR1 SGHTA, CDR2 FQGNSA. J lost 10 bases, V lost 7 bases, and 10 bases had no gene match. The length of the CDR3 is 14 residues. CDR3 protein: CASNLQGTDSPLHF. The CDR3 DNA reads as TGTGCCAGCAACCTACAGGGGACTGACTCACCCCTCCACTTT.

The chain combines TRBV6-2 or TRBV6-3 with TRBJ1-5; TRBD1 matches 9 bases. The CDR3 length is 16 residues. The J segment lost 7 bases and the V segment lost 3 bases, leaving 10 bases of the junction unmatched. Germline values: CDR1 MNHEY, CDR2 SVGEGT. In nucleotides, the CDR3 is TGTGCCAGCAGTTATAATTTGGACAGGGGATTACAGCCCCAGCATTTT. Protein sequence: CASSYNLDRGLQPQHF.

This clonotype was detected many times. The rearrangement uses TRBV9 and TRBJ2-2; possible D gene TRBD1, 5 bases. The CDR3 runs 18 residues. CDR1 is SGDLS and CDR2 is YYNGEE in the germline V gene. V was clipped by 0 bases and J by 0 bases, with 15 bases between them. The CDR3 nucleotides read TGTGCCAGCAGCGTAGCTACTTGGGGCGAAGCGAACACCGGGGAGCTGTTTTTT. As protein: CASSVATWGEANTGELFF.

The table lists this clonotype with many counts. This sequence joins TRBV24-1 and TRBJ1-1; D gene unclear. The CDR3 loop spans 11 amino acids. The germline gives CDR1 KGHDR, CDR2 SFDVKD. Deletions cut 6 bases from V and 5 bases from J, with 6 bases between. CDR3 coding DNA: TGTGCCACCAGTTACGGGACTGAAGCTTTCTTT. Amino acid sequence: CATSYGTEAFF.

The genes are TRBV19 and TRBJ2-2; D is unresolved. Trimming shortened V by 2 bases and J by 4 bases, and 5 bases separated the two germline ends. The CDR3 loop spans 13 amino acids. Germline loops: CDR1 LNHDA, CDR2 SQIVND (reference sequence). In DNA, the CDR3 is TGTGCCAGTAGTATATCCGGCACCGGGGAGCTGTTTTTT. Protein: CASSISGTGELFF.

On this clonotype: A far larger clone lies a single base away; this is likely a read error. The CDR3 coding sequence is TGTGCCAGCAGCCAACGACAGGCCTCCTACGAGCAGTTCTTC. Protein sequence: CASSQRQASYEQFF. The rearrangement uses TRBV7-2 and TRBJ2-1; weak D call: TRBD1 (6 bases). Germline CDR1 SGHTA, CDR2 FQGNSA. This CDR3 is 14 amino acids long. V gave up 5 bases and J gave up 10 bases, with 18 bases separating them. The complete variable domain, with remaining parts taken from reference TRBV7-2 and TRBJ2-1, reads GAGVSQSPSNKVTEKGKDVELRCDPISGHTALYWYRQSLGQGLEFLIYFQGNSAPDKSGLPSDRFSAERTGGSVSTLTIQRTQQEDSAVYLCASSQRQASYEQFFGPGTRLTVL.

This clonotype was seen at least ten times. The V call is TRBV6-1, the J call TRBJ1-6; the match to TRBD1 covers 9 bases. This CDR3 has 14 residues. V lost 3 bases, J lost 7 bases, and 1 base stayed unmatched. Germline CDR1 reads MNHNS; CDR2 reads SASEGT. CDR3: CASSDGTGNSPLHF. CDR3 in DNA: TGTGCCAGCAGTGACGGGACAGGGAATTCACCCCTCCACTTT.

This clonotype occurred many times. The chain employs TRBV7-3 and TRBJ2-7; 12 nucleotides match TRBD2. After removal of 6 bases from V and 5 bases from J, the junction contained 5 bases not matched to a gene. The CDR3 has 14 residues. Germline V gene data show CDR1 as SGHTA and CDR2 as FQGTGA. As DNA, the CDR3 is TGTGCCAGCAGGACTAGCGGGAGCGGGGACGAGCAGTACTTC. As protein: CASRTSGSGDEQYF.

This clonotype was counted ten times or more. This chain joins TRBV7-2 and TRBJ1-4; D unclear. V lost 1 base to trimming and J lost 2 bases, with 5 bases between them. CDR1 is SGHTA, CDR2 FQGNSA, per germline. This CDR3 has 14 residues. This chain's CDR3 is CASSLDVTNEKLFF. In DNA form, the CDR3 reads TGTGCCAGCAGCTTAGACGTGACTAATGAAAAACTGTTTTTT. The full variable domain, in which reference TRBV7-2 and TRBJ1-4 provide the parts outside the CDR3, is GAGVSQSPSNKVTEKGKDVELRCDPISGHTALYWYRQSLGQGLEFLIYFQGNSAPDKSGLPSDRFSAERTGGSVSTLTIQRTQQEDSAVYLCASSLDVTNEKLFFGSGTQLSVL.

The rearrangement links TRBV5-6 to TRBJ2-7; 7 bases match TRBD2. Germline trimming cut 3 bases from V and 0 bases from J; bases unmatched to any gene: 12. The CDR3 is 17 amino acids. Germline loops: CDR1 SGHDT, CDR2 YYEEEE. CDR3 region: CASSSPGGAKSSYEQYF. CDR3 DNA sequence: TGTGCCAGCAGCTCTCCGGGGGGAGCCAAAAGCTCCTACGAGCAGTACTTC.

The sample holds many counts of this clonotype. As DNA, the CDR3 is TGTGCCAGCAGCCCAAGACTAGCGGGAAGTAACAATGAGCAGTTCTTC. It is translated as CASSPRLAGSNNEQFF. The chain joins TRBV7-2 to TRBJ2-1, with TRBD2 matching over 11 bases. Germline V gene data show CDR1 as SGHTA and CDR2 as FQGNSA. After removal of 5 bases from V and 5 bases from J, the junction contained 8 bases not matched to a gene. The CDR3 length is 16 residues.

This clonotype has a count of ten or more. The V gene is TRBV27, the J gene TRBJ2-1, with D possibly matching TRBD2 (7 bases). Trimming stripped 3 bases from V and 8 bases from J, with 11 bases between. The CDR3 is 13 amino acids. CDR1 and CDR2 (germline): MNHEY, SMNVEV (reference sequence). The CDR3 region is CASSFRGAHEQFF. The CDR3 DNA follows: TGTGCCAGCAGTTTTCGGGGGGCCCATGAGCAGTTCTTC.

The rearrangement uses TRBV28 and TRBJ2-7; possible D gene TRBD2, 6 bases. The V and J ends lost 6 bases and 6 bases respectively, with 18 bases between them. Per germline, CDR1 MDHEN and CDR2 SYDVKM. The CDR3 has 14 amino acids. The CDR3 DNA reads TGTGCCAGCAGCTTCGATTTGGCGGGGCTCGAGCAGTACTTC. It specifies CASSFDLAGLEQYF.

In the case of this clonotype: No conserved phenylalanine or tryptophan is present at the end of the CDR3, so a read error is the likely explanation. This rearrangement joins TRBV19 to TRBJ2-3; unclear D gene. The germline V gene encodes CDR1 LNHDA and CDR2 SQIVND (reference sequence). The CDR3 is 16 residues long. V lost 5 bases and J 6 bases, leaving 21 bases between the germline ends. CDR3 sequence reads: CASSPRGRQRSDTQYL. The DNA of the CDR3 is TGTGCCAGTAGTCCTCGTGGAAGGCAAAGGTCGGATACGCAGTATCTT.

The chain couples TRBV27 to TRBJ2-7; no reliable D call. This CDR3 is built from 13 residues. V lost 7 bases and J 5 bases, leaving 15 bases between the germline ends. Per the germline V gene, CDR1 is MNHEY and CDR2 is SMNVEV (reference sequence). CDR3 in amino acids: CASNPRSVHEQYF. CDR3 coding DNA: TGTGCCAGCAACCCCCGGTCTGTCCACGAGCAGTACTTC.

In this sample, this clonotype turned up many times. The V gene is TRBV5-1, the J gene TRBJ1-1; possible D gene TRBD1, 6 bases. The germline V gene encodes CDR1 SGHRS and CDR2 YFSETQ. The CDR3 has 14 amino acids. Trimming removed 0 bases from V and 4 bases from J, with 10 bases in between. DNA of the CDR3: TGCGCCAGCAGCTTGGTACCGGGGGCCACTGAAGCTTTCTTT. Amino acids: CASSLVPGATEAFF.

The sample holds many counts of this clonotype. The chain carries TRBV20-1 and TRBJ2-1, with a weak D call TRBD2 (7 bases). Germline CDR1 DFQATT, CDR2 SNEGSKA (reference sequence). The CDR3 contains 13 residues. The ends were cut back, 7 bases at V and 3 bases at J, with 13 bases in the middle. This chain's CDR3 is CSVSGGYYNEQFF. For the CDR3, the DNA is TGCAGTGTATCGGGGGGCTACTACAATGAGCAGTTCTTC.

This clonotype turned up a few times. The rearrangement joins TRBV15 to TRBJ2-7; TRBD2 aligns across 7 bases. The CDR3 sequence is 15 residues long. V lost 3 bases to trimming and J lost 4 bases; unmatched junction nucleotides: 9. CDR1 is LNHNV and CDR2 is YYDKDF in the germline V gene (reference sequence). CDR3 sequence: CATSSRGGGRYEQYF. DNA of the CDR3: TGTGCCACCAGCAGTCGGGGCGGGGGAAGGTACGAGCAGTACTTC. Full variable domain (rest looked up from reference TRBV15 and TRBJ2-7): DAMVIQNPRYQVTQFGKPVTLSCSQTLNHNVMYWYQQKSSQAPKLLFHYYDKDFNNEADTPDNFQSRRPNTSFCFLDIRSPGLGDTAMYLCATSSRGGGRYEQYFGPGTRLTVT.

The rearrangement joins TRBV30 to TRBJ1-1; 7 bases line up with TRBD1. Germline trimming cut 5 bases from V and 7 bases from J; bases unmatched to any gene: 16. Germline V gene sequence: CDR1 GTSNPN, CDR2 SVGIG (reference sequence). There are 15 residues in the CDR3. CDR3 protein: CAWGDRVLSGNEAFF. CDR3 nucleotide sequence: TGTGCCTGGGGAGACAGGGTTCTTTCAGGAAATGAAGCTTTCTTT.

This rearrangement joins TRBV9 to TRBJ1-5, with 7 nucleotides matching TRBD1. Germline values: CDR1 SGDLS, CDR2 YYNGEE. The junction had 9 bases not matched to a gene; V was cut back by 6 bases and J by 6 bases. The CDR3 is 14 residues long. CDR3 residues: CASNERGGLQPQHF. For the CDR3, the DNA is TGTGCCAGCAATGAGAGAGGGGGCCTTCAGCCCCAGCATTTT. Full variable domain (rest looked up from reference TRBV9 and TRBJ1-5): DSGVTQTPKHLITATGQRVTLRCSPRSGDLSVYWYQQSLDQGLQFLIQYYNGEERAKGNILERFSAQQFPDLHSELNLSSLELGDSALYFCASNERGGLQPQHFGDGTRLSIL.

This clonotype came up many times. The chain joins TRBV27 to TRBJ2-5; D might be TRBD1 (5 bases). Germline values: CDR1 MNHEY, CDR2 SMNVEV (reference sequence). The CDR3 is 17 residues long. V dropped 1 base and J dropped 4 bases, with 19 bases sitting between them. The chain's CDR3 is CASSLFPQGKGRETQYF. CDR3 bases: TGTGCCAGCAGTTTATTTCCCCAGGGCAAGGGGCGAGAGACCCAGTACTTC.